The clone carrying this T cell receptor beta chain was detected many times. Its antigen is unknown. TCR alpha and beta CDR3 regions were amplified from RNA using iRepertoire nested multiplex PCR. TCRdb ran MiXCR on the multiplex PCR reads and lists one entry per CDR3 protein. In the table there are fewer than 500,000 distinct CDR3 sequences, 41% of which are singletons. These data originate in a study of glioma-infiltrating T cells. Turning to the study itself: Samples included WHO grade II oligodendrogliomas or astrocytomas and initial-diagnosis grade IV glioblastomas. Blood libraries targeted about 4.5- to 11-fold coverage of 900,000 to 1,000,000 T cells.

The germline V gene encodes CDR1 MNHEY and CDR2 SVGEGT. Trimming removed 4 bases from V and 1 base from J, with 10 bases in between. This CDR3 region has 14 residues. Study conclusions and caveats: Signature shared blood CDR3 motifs were enriched in low-divergence and depleted in high-divergence patients.

This TCR was sampled from a human donor with low-grade glioma or glioblastoma, undergoing nonglioma brain surgery, or in good health (not recorded which). Sequencing was carried out using glioma tissue, nonneoplastic brain tissue, or PBMCs (not recorded which). This sequence joins TRBV6-2 or TRBV6-3 and TRBJ1-1, with a tentative D call TRBD1 (5 bases). Here the CDR3 DNA reads TGTGCCAGCAGTTCCCGGGACTGGAACACTGAAGCTTTCTTT. Protein product: CASSSRDWNTEAFF.